This T cell receptor (beta chain) was documented in a study of cytomegalovirus exposure and HLA in healthy donors (TCRdb year 2017). A note on the overall study: According to an earlier analysis of 550 to 750 of the donors, about 190 million T cells yielded roughly 110 million unique TCR beta sequences and less than 300 Gb of sequence data. Approximately 330 gigabases of sequencing data and 70 million to 95 million unique TCR sequences made up an early release that covered 500 to 650 HLA-typed donors. Of the approximately 400 genotyped donors, approximately 81% were placed in the genetic ancestry cluster associated with self-reported Caucasian donors. The aim of the study was to test whether cataloging public T cell receptors could identify signatures of past pathogen exposure. The study used immunosequencing to profile the T cell repertoires of around 600 subjects and linked those repertoires to cytomegalovirus serostatus. In addition to the first cohort of 650 to 800 subjects, a separate validation cohort of 130 or so different subjects was used. High-throughput TCR immunosequencing, statistical association of individual TCRs with disease status, and machine learning were combined to predict cytomegalovirus infection status. A later analysis re-analyzed previously published TCR beta repertoires from 660 or so donors and added high-resolution HLA genotyping to study TCR occurrence patterns. Rather than drawing on any new phenotypic data, the later analysis identified candidate immune exposures from TCR beta sequences and the way those sequences occurred across donors. In an earlier analysis of a few hundred of the donors, high-throughput TCR beta sequencing was used to judge whether each TCR beta V gene segment behaved as functional or pseudogenic. Donor age, sex, ethnicity and CMV serostatus were collected together with the repertoire data. A later genetic analysis used genome-wide SNP genotypes for about 65% of the 666 donors, treating that subset as a discovery cohort. All discovery cohort repertoires had been generated using a single sequencing platform. Class I and class II HLA loci were covered by the typing at four-digit resolution. The number of typed donors differed by locus: about 629-640 for A, B, C, DRB1 and DQB1; 500 to 550 for DQA1; approximately 600 for DPA1; and about 450 for DPB1. Because of strong linkage in the cohort, four or five DR-DQ haplotypes were treated as single units for association and clustering. On average, around 240,000 unique TCR beta nucleotide sequences were sequenced per donor among fewer than 500 genotyped donors of the cohort, with roughly 19% of those sequences being non-productive. Points the paper makes about the study in general: A later analysis associated about 16,000 TCR beta sequences with specific HLA alleles at a false discovery rate of 0.05. The authors suggested that the approach could potentially be generalized to other disease states and immunological phenotypes. Most TCR sequences were seen in very few donors, while some public TCRs were found in many individuals. A few of the identified cytomegalovirus-associated TCR beta chains were confirmed in vitro to be specific for cytomegalovirus antigens. A later analysis found that HLA-associated TCR beta chains were more clonally expanded and had lower generation probabilities than equally common non-associated chains. Broadly in line with IMGT annotations, most TCR beta V segments showed up in productive rearrangements about 90% or about 30% of the time in an earlier analysis of 587 of the donors. Assigning TCR associations to individual alleles was difficult when HLA alleles, especially DR and DQ, strongly co-occurred. Because HLA typing was missing for some donors at each locus, association tests included only the typed subset. In a later genetic analysis, a missense DCLRE1C variant was associated with V-gene and J-gene trimming of TCR beta chains, and the association was replicated in an independent cohort. A cluster of highly shared sequence variants was judged likely to represent a technical artifact of the sequencing pipeline. In both the original and validation cohorts, the classifier was reported to diagnose cytomegalovirus status with high specificity and sensitivity. The study gave a list of under 200 TCR beta chains associated with cytomegalovirus. For the cohort, immune exposure information was limited to CMV serostatus. A later analysis found that most CMV-associated TCR beta chains appeared HLA-restricted, with HLA associations seemingly driven largely by CMV exposure. Sequencing depth was assumed to be roughly uniform across donors in the presence/absence analyses, though that assumption may not hold. A further reported finding was that TCR beta sequences accurately predicted the HLA-A and HLA-B alleles for most subjects in the first cohort. The cohort was sequenced for TCR beta chains only, and without alpha or paired-chain data the features that could be detected were limited. In a later analysis, TCR association rates were found to vary across HLA loci, with the most associated TCRs seen for DRB1 alleles and the fewest for HLA-C alleles. Some IMGT-functional V segments, including TRBV6-2 and TRBV6-3, could not be distinguished by the 87-base-pair reads and were therefore excluded. A later genetic analysis reported fewer N-insertions in productive TCRs among donors in an Asian-associated ancestry cluster than the roughly 670-donor mean. Linkage disequilibrium might explain the correlated functional status among segregating V segments, but an unknown experimental factor could not be excluded. In a later analysis, several top co-occurrence clusters were reported to appear linked to parvovirus B19, influenza, CMV and Epstein-Barr virus. Because counts were too low, roughly 16 rarely observed V segments, including chromosome 9 orphons, were excluded from the earlier analysis of several hundred of the donors.

The cohort comprised some 730 healthy bone marrow donors. At the time of sampling, every cohort member was nominally healthy, though immune exposures that went unrecorded were likely present. The donor was CMV seropositive and belonged to the group of about 290 seropositive cohort members. A peripheral blood sample was collected from each donor, and TCR beta sequencing was performed on peripheral blood mononuclear cells. Genomic DNA extraction from the blood cell samples was performed with the Qiagen DNeasy Blood Extraction Kit. Libraries were constructed by the immunoSEQ multiplex PCR assay. The multiplex PCR relied on a mix of 60 forward primers for TCR Vbeta segments and 13 reverse primers for TCR Jbeta segments. A multiplex PCR assay on genomic DNA amplified the CDR3 region of rearranged TCR beta genes. The amplified TCR beta libraries were sequenced on the Illumina HiSeq System as 87-base-pair reads. In the original analysis: A later analysis counted about 80 million unique TCR beta chains across the 640 or so repertoires, and 9.5 million to 11 million of these chains were shared by at least two donors. To remove PCR and sequencing errors, raw reads were error-corrected and collapsed into unique sequences using a nearest-neighbor algorithm that merged closely related sequences. To assign V, D and J gene segments, CDR3 sequences were aligned to IMGT reference sequences. Each retained sequence needed at least a six-nucleotide match to both a V gene segment and a J gene segment. A rearrangement was called productive if the CDR3 had no stop codons and remained in frame with V and J, and every other rearrangement was called non-productive. Following IMGT convention, CDR3 was defined as the stretch from the second conserved V-encoded cysteine up to the conserved J-encoded phenylalanine. Sequences without an unambiguous match to a single V gene segment were excluded from the earlier analysis of approximately 560 of the donors. An earlier analysis of roughly 590 of the donors called V segments functional above 56.7% productive rearrangements and segregating when the between-donor standard deviation exceeded 5%. A statistical classification framework was developed to diagnose cytomegalovirus status using the catalog of TCR beta chain sequences. V and J gene assignment, in a later analysis, came from comparing TCR nucleotide sequences with IMGT/GENE-DB human TR gene sequences. Using the TCRdist pipeline, a later analysis assigned CDR3 sequences along with most-parsimonious VDJ recombination scenarios. In a later analysis, each TCR beta chain was defined by its CDR3 amino acid sequence together with its V-gene family, and reads without a unique V-gene family were excluded. In a later analysis, 450 to 600 highly shared, low-generation-probability nucleotide sequences were removed to address suspected cross-contamination and a sequencing artifact. A later analysis calculated a clonal expansion index for each public chain from normalized within-repertoire ranks of inferred template counts. Generation probabilities in a later analysis came from a VDJ recombination model fitted to out-of-frame rearrangements, and those results were checked against IGoR. In a later analysis, hypergeometric tests were used to score TCR-TCR, TCR-HLA and TCR-CMV co-occurrence, with a repertoire-size bias correction applied to TCR pairs. A later analysis estimated false discovery rates by permuting HLA or CMV assignments 20 times. In a later analysis, co-occurring TCRs were grouped using DBSCAN, with TCRdist sequence similarity added in when clustering inside HLA-allele-positive subsets. For co-occurrence clustering, repertoires with fewer than 30,000 or more than 120,000 public chains were excluded, along with four or five repertoires with anomalous nucleotide sharing. TCRdb took this table from immuneACCESS and kept in-frame rearrangements with V and J called. Such tables lack part of the clones; where checked against another copy, unresolved V genes explain under half of the gap, and the rest is unexplained. D and trimming were read from the DNA, whereas the V and J calls and clone size are those reported in that table. This sample lists 85,000 to 130,000 clones; almost 80% were detected once. The ten biggest clones cover approximately 5% of the sample.

V loses 0 bases of germline sequence and J loses 4 bases, and the interval between the two ends is 9 bases. Measured from the cysteine to the phenylalanine, the CDR3 is 14 residues long. The kept DNA is CDR3 alone, 42 bases in frame from the first base. Sequences SGHNT (CDR1) and YYREEE (CDR2) are obtained from the germline V gene (reference sequence). This clone was recorded only once. The target of this receptor is not known. Base qualities were left out, and no much larger clone turns up one base away. Material: PBMCs. This receptor chain uses TRBV5-4 and TRBJ2-3; TRBD1 might be the D gene, on 6 matching bases. The receptor was derived from a man between 60 and 75 years old in good health and CMV-seropositive. The CDR3 has the sequence CASSLEGVADTQYF. DNA sequence: TGTGCCAGCAGCTTGGAGGGGGTCGCAGATACGCAGTATTTT.